A selection of T cell receptor beta chains follows, all from one sample in a study of blood T cell repertoires in COVID-19. TCRdb's table, derived via immunoSEQ multiplex PCR, lists solely in-frame clones and lacks some. The sample lists approximately 350,000 clones; approximately 90% were seen once. Source material: PBMCs or T cells enriched from blood (not recorded which). These receptors were taken from a man between 18 and 35 years old who had recovered from COVID-19. Both conserved end residues are part of each CDR3. The D gene is left open where the match is weak. Expanded clones get a size class; other rows say once, few or many, or leave the size out.

v_gene	j_gene	d_gene	abundance	CDR3aa	CDR3nt
TRBV27	TRBJ1-2	TRBD1	.	CASSQTPDRALNYGYTF	TGTGCCAGCAGCCAAACACCAGACAGGGCACTTAACTATGGCTACACCTTC
TRBV4-1	TRBJ1-2	TRBD1	.	CASSQDQGAGGYTF	TGCGCCAGCAGCCAAGATCAGGGGGCCGGAGGCTACACCTTC
TRBV29-1	TRBJ2-3	.	.	CSVEDTTPMRQGYIGSTDTQYF	TGCAGCGTTGAAGATACCACCCCGATGCGGCAGGGATATATCGGGAGCACAGATACGCAGTATTTT
TRBV24-1	TRBJ2-6	.	.	CATSDYTGSRGANVLTF	TGTGCCACCAGTGATTATACAGGGAGCAGAGGGGCCAACGTCCTGACTTTC
TRBV6-5	TRBJ1-1	.	.	CASVSGGNTEAFF	TGTGCCAGCGTATCCGGGGGAAACACTGAAGCTTTCTTT
TRBV19	TRBJ2-1	TRBD1	.	CASSPERGQGANEQFF	TGTGCCAGTAGTCCCGAGAGAGGTCAGGGGGCTAATGAGCAGTTCTTC
TRBV12-3/TRBV12-4	TRBJ1-2	TRBD1	.	CASSFNRGYGYTF	TGTGCCAGCAGTTTCAACAGGGGATACGGCTACACCTTC
TRBV28	TRBJ2-7	.	.	CASTAVNSMVPTLYEQYF	TGTGCCAGCACCGCCGTTAACAGTATGGTCCCTACACTCTACGAGCAGTACTTC
TRBV7-3	TRBJ1-2	TRBD1	.	CASSLTSSGTGGLYTF	TGTGCCAGCAGCTTAACCTCATCCGGGACAGGGGGATTATACACCTTC
TRBV12-5	TRBJ2-1	TRBD2	.	CASGLFREAEQFF	TGTGCTAGTGGTTTGTTCCGGGAGGCTGAGCAGTTCTTC
TRBV7-9	TRBJ2-7	TRBD1	.	CASSLGSWTGYEQYF	TGTGCCAGCAGCTTAGGGTCGTGGACAGGCTACGAGCAGTACTTC
TRBV5-5	TRBJ2-2	TRBD1	.	CASSFTGTEATGELFF	TGTGCCAGCAGCTTTACCGGGACAGAGGCTACCGGGGAGCTGTTTTTT
TRBV9	TRBJ1-5	.	.	CASGVTEPNQPQHF	TGTGCCAGCGGCGTAACAGAACCAAATCAGCCCCAGCATTTT
TRBV5-1	TRBJ1-2	TRBD1	.	CASSPSGQVYNYGYTF	TGCGCCAGCAGCCCCAGCGGACAGGTATATAACTATGGCTACACCTTC
TRBV19	TRBJ2-1	.	.	CASSIVADEQFF	TGTGCCAGTAGTATAGTGGCGGATGAGCAGTTCTTC
TRBV30	TRBJ2-1	.	.	CAWGRYNEQFF	TGTGCCTGGGGTCGGTACAATGAGCAGTTCTTC
TRBV4-1	TRBJ1-4	TRBD1	.	CASSQPLAGQGREKLFF	TGCGCCAGCAGCCAGCCCCTGGCGGGACAGGGTCGAGAAAAACTGTTTTTT
TRBV6-6	TRBJ1-1	TRBD1	.	CASSSPRGTEAFF	TGTGCCAGCAGTAGCCCCAGGGGGACTGAAGCTTTCTTT
TRBV29-1	TRBJ1-2	TRBD1	once	CSVEEDRGLQYGYTF	TGCAGCGTTGAAGAGGACAGGGGGTTACAGTATGGCTACACCTTC
TRBV6-5	TRBJ2-7	TRBD1	.	CASRTSGTGAYEQYF	TGTGCCAGCAGAACCTCCGGGACAGGAGCCTACGAGCAGTACTTC
TRBV5-1	TRBJ1-3	.	.	CASSLQGESSGNTIYF	TGCGCCAGCAGCTTACAGGGTGAAAGCTCTGGAAACACCATATATTTT
TRBV3-1/TRBV3-2	TRBJ1-2	TRBD1	.	CASSADNRGGYGYTF	TGTGCCAGCAGCGCTGACAACAGGGGAGGCTATGGCTACACCTTC
TRBV9	TRBJ2-5	TRBD1	.	CASSPEGTQGVTQYF	TGTGCCAGCAGTCCAGAGGGAACTCAGGGGGTGACCCAGTACTTC
TRBV7-7	TRBJ2-2	.	.	CASSQSFQLANTGELFF	TGTGCCAGCAGCCAGTCCTTCCAGTTGGCGAACACCGGGGAGCTGTTTTTT
TRBV10-3	TRBJ2-7	.	.	CATGSYEQYF	TGTGCCACCGGCTCCTACGAGCAGTACTTC
TRBV29-1	TRBJ1-2	.	few	CSVVPTAQSNYGYTF	TGCAGCGTTGTTCCGACAGCGCAGTCTAACTATGGCTACACCTTC